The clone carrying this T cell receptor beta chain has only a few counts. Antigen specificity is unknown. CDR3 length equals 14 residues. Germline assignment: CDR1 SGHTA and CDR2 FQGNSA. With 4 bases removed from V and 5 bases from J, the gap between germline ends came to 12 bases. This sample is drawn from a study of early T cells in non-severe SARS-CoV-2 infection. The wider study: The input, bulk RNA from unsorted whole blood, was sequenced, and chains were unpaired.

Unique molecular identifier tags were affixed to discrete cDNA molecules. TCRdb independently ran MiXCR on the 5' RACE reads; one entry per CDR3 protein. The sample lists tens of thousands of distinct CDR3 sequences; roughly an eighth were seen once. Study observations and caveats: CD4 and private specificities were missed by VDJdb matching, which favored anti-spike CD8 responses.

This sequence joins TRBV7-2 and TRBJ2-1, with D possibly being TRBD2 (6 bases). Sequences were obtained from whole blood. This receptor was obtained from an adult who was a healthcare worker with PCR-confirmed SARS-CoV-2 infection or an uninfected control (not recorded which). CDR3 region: CASSSTSRNNEQFF. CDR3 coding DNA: TGTGCCAGCAGCTCGACTAGTCGGAACAATGAGCAGTTCTTC.